Presented here are 16 T cell receptor beta chains from one specimen sequenced in a study of shared clonotypes between healthy human individuals (dated by TCRdb to between 2020 and 2021). Receptor libraries were prepared by the immunoSEQ multiplex PCR assay. TCRdb holds this immuneACCESS table with in-frame rearrangements only. Some clones are missing; in checked studies, unresolved V genes explain under half, and the rest has no known cause. Counted in this sample were roughly 2.5 million clones; around 90% of them appeared once. The top ten constitute over 0.12% of the sample. Sequenced: naive CD4+ T cells sorted from blood. Per the publication, the cell subset or site label means: CD45RA+ positively selected. The receptors come from a man younger than 30 in good health.

CDR3 bases: TGCGCCAGCAGTGAATTCAACGGGGGGGCCCACGAGCAGTACTTC. Protein product: CASSEFNGGAHEQYF. The chain uses TRBV10-1 and TRBJ2-7; TRBD2 agrees at 8 bases. Germline loops: CDR1 WNHNN, CDR2 SYGVQD (reference sequence). V lost 3 bases to trimming and J lost 5 bases; unmatched junction nucleotides: 9. The CDR3 spans 15 residues.

The J gene is TRBJ2-2, the V gene TRBV11-2; D remains ambiguous. Germline V gene sequence: CDR1 SGHAT, CDR2 FQNNGV. The CDR3 sequence is 14 residues long. The germline V and J ends were trimmed by 3 bases and 1 base, with 6 bases remaining between them. The CDR3 DNA reads as TGTGCCAGCAGCTTTACAGAGAACACCGGGGAGCTGTTTTTT. Translation gives CASSFTENTGELFF.

This rearrangement joins TRBV5-4 to TRBJ1-1, with 7 bases fitting TRBD1. This CDR3 has 15 amino acids. Losses at the gene ends were 2 bases for V and 1 base for J; bases not matched to a gene: 5. Germline CDR1 and CDR2: SGHNT and YYREEE (reference sequence). The CDR3, as DNA: TGTGCCAGCAGCTTTAGGACAGGAGCGAACACTGAAGCTTTCTTT. Translated, it gives CASSFRTGANTEAFF.

This clone has only a few counts. Other nucleotide sequences from this sample produce the same CDR3. This rearrangement joins TRBV18 to TRBJ1-5; D is perhaps TRBD1 (5 bases). This CDR3 is 13 amino acids long. Germline V gene sequence: CDR1 KGHSH, CDR2 LQKENI. V lost 6 bases and J lost 2, with 8 bases in between. The CDR3 DNA is TGTGCCAGCTCCCAGGGTGGCAATCAGCCCCAGCATTTT. Encoded protein: CASSQGGNQPQHF.

V and J are TRBV5-1 and TRBJ1-4; no definite D call. Trimming removed 4 bases from V and 3 bases from J, with 16 bases in between. CDR1 is SGHRS and CDR2 is YFSETQ in the germline V gene. This CDR3 contains 16 residues. The DNA of the CDR3 is TGCGCCAGCAGCCCTTACGGGCAGGCATCTAATGAAAAACTGTTTTTT. As protein: CASSPYGQASNEKLFF.

The rearrangement links TRBV30 to TRBJ2-2; 9 nucleotides match TRBD1. The V segment lost 2 bases and the J segment 5 bases; nucleotides outside the gene matches: 9. The CDR3 runs 16 residues. Germline CDR1 GTSNPN, CDR2 SVGIG (reference sequence). The CDR3 nucleotides are TGTGCCTGGAGTACCTCTGGACAGGGGAGGACCGGGGAGCTGTTTTTT. The encoded protein is CAWSTSGQGRTGELFF.

Here the CDR3 reads CSAGEQYF. The DNA of the CDR3 is TGCAGTGCTGGCGAGCAGTACTTC. The chain couples TRBV20-1 to TRBJ2-7; D gene ambiguous. The V gene lost 5 bases and the J gene lost 6 bases, with 2 bases spanning the gap. This CDR3 region has 8 residues. Germline V CDR1 and CDR2: DFQATT, SNEGSKA (reference sequence).

V usage is TRBV6-5 and J usage is TRBJ1-1; 7 bases line up with TRBD1. The CDR3 consists of 16 residues. Germline-derived CDR1 and CDR2 are MNHEY and SVGAGI. J gave up 2 bases and V 4 bases, and 10 bases lay outside the gene matches. The CDR3 reads CASSSALGTANTEAFF. CDR3 sequence (DNA): TGTGCCAGCAGTTCTGCACTCGGGACAGCCAACACTGAAGCTTTCTTT.

This chain uses TRBV6-5 with TRBJ2-4; D remains ambiguous. Germline CDR1 and CDR2: MNHEY and SVGAGI. V lost 6 bases to trimming and J lost 7 bases, with 10 bases between them. The CDR3 runs to 12 residues. The CDR3 here is CASSPAGNIQYF. The CDR3 DNA reads as TGTGCCAGCAGCCCTGCCGGGAACATTCAGTACTTC.

The chain recombines TRBV19 with TRBJ1-2, with TRBD1 as a possible D gene (5 bases). Germline assignment: CDR1 LNHDA and CDR2 SQIVND (reference sequence). The CDR3 runs to 15 residues. Trimming removed 0 bases from V and 5 bases from J, with 13 bases in between. CDR3: CASSIDQAGPYGYTF. CDR3 coding DNA: TGTGCCAGTAGTATAGATCAGGCAGGGCCGTATGGCTACACCTTC. Combining the CDR3 with reference TRBV19 and TRBJ1-2 gives the whole variable domain DGGITQSPKYLFRKEGQNVTLSCEQNLNHDAMYWYRQDPGQGLRLIYYSQIVNDFQKGDIAEGYSVSREKKESFPLTVTSAQKNPTAFYLCASSIDQAGPYGYTFGSGTRLTVV.

The J gene is TRBJ2-7, the V gene TRBV28; 10 bases fit TRBD1. The CDR3 has 16 amino acids. Per the germline V gene, CDR1 is MDHEN and CDR2 is SYDVKM. The trim removed 1 base at V and 2 bases at J, leaving 5 bases unmatched. CDR3 nucleotides: TGTGCCAGCAGTTTATCGGACAGGGGGTTTACCTACGAGCAGTACTTC. It encodes CASSLSDRGFTYEQYF.

The chain employs TRBV9 and TRBJ1-4; D is undetermined. Germline V gene sequence: CDR1 SGDLS, CDR2 YYNGEE. V was trimmed by 0 bases and J by 8 bases, leaving 17 bases between them. The CDR3 sequence is 16 residues long. The CDR3 loop is CASSVGWSVGREKLFF. The CDR3, as DNA: TGTGCCAGCAGCGTAGGATGGAGTGTCGGAAGAGAAAAACTGTTTTTT.

V and J are TRBV27 and TRBJ1-5; D unresolved. Per the germline V gene, CDR1 is MNHEY and CDR2 is SMNVEV (reference sequence). This CDR3 is 16 amino acids long. Trimming removed 6 bases from V and 0 bases from J, with 15 bases in between. The CDR3: CASSPSPAYSNQPQHF. Written as DNA, the CDR3 is TGTGCCAGCAGCCCTAGTCCCGCTTATAGCAATCAGCCCCAGCATTTT.

V and J are TRBV4-1 and TRBJ2-4; D uncertain. Germline loops: CDR1 MGHRA, CDR2 YSYEKL. There are 15 residues in the CDR3. The V end was cut by 0 bases, the J end by 7 bases, with 13 bases between. The CDR3 DNA reads as TGCGCCAGCAGCCAAGAGTACTCCCCTCTCAACATTCAGTACTTC. Protein product: CASSQEYSPLNIQYF.

The V and J genes are TRBV28 and TRBJ1-2; TRBD1 matches 7 bases. V was pared by 10 bases and J by 2 bases, with 7 bases of the junction left unmatched. Germline values: CDR1 MDHEN, CDR2 SYDVKM. The CDR3 loop spans 13 amino acids. Here the CDR3 reads CATAVDRNYGYTF. Here the CDR3 DNA reads TGTGCCACCGCCGTGGACAGGAACTATGGCTACACCTTC.

V gene TRBV11-2 combines with J gene TRBJ2-2; D gene ambiguous. Trimming cost V 6 bases and J 1 base, with 15 bases left between them. Germline lookup yields CDR1 SGHAT and CDR2 FQNNGV. CDR3 size: 16 residues. DNA for the CDR3: TGTGCCAGCAGAGCTCTTATGCAGCTGAACACCGGGGAGCTGTTTTTT. This translates into CASRALMQLNTGELFF.